What follows describes a single T cell receptor beta chain. The entry originates in a study of T cell responses to AZD1222 COVID-19 vaccine. J was trimmed by 2 bases and V by 5 bases; bases with no gene match: 7. In germline, CDR1 is MNHEY, CDR2 SMNVEV (reference sequence). This CDR3 has 15 amino acids. Sequenced by immunoSEQ multiplex PCR; TCRdb stores in-frame clones only, minus some. The sample shows some 85,000 clones, roughly nine tenths of them seen only once. This TCR was sampled from an adult in good health. The chain links TRBV27 to TRBJ1-2; 8 bases are a match to TRBD1. Sequences were derived from peripheral blood, sampled on day 0 of AZD1222 vaccination. CDR3 region: CASSGSRGRNYGYTF. The CDR3 DNA follows: TGTGCCAGCAGTGGCTCCAGGGGGCGGAACTATGGCTACACCTTC.